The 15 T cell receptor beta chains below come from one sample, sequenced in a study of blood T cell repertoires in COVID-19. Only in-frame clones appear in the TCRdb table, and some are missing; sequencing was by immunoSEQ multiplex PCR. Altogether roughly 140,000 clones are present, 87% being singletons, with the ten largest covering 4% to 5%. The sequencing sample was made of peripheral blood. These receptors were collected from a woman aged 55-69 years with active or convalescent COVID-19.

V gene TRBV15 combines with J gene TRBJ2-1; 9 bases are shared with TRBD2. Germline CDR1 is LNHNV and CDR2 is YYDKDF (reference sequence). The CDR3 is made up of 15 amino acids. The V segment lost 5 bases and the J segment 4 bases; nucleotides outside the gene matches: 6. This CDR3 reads CATSLLAGVYNEQFF. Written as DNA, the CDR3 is TGTGCCACCAGCCTTTTAGCGGGGGTATACAATGAGCAGTTCTTC.

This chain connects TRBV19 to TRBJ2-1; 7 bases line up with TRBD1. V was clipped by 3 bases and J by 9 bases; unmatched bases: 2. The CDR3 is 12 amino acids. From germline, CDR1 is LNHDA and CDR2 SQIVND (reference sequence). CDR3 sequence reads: CASSIQGVEQFF. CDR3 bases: TGTGCCAGTAGTATCCAGGGGGTTGAGCAGTTCTTC.

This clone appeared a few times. CDR3 sequence (DNA): TGTGCCAGCAGCTTCGGTTCCGCAACAGGGCTCAATGAGCAGTTCTTC. As protein: CASSFGSATGLNEQFF. V usage is TRBV7-9 and J usage is TRBJ2-1; TRBD1 is a possible D gene (6 bases). Germline V CDR1 and CDR2: SEHNR, FQNEAQ (reference sequence). V lost 3 bases, J lost 6 bases, and 18 bases lay in between. This CDR3 contains 16 residues.

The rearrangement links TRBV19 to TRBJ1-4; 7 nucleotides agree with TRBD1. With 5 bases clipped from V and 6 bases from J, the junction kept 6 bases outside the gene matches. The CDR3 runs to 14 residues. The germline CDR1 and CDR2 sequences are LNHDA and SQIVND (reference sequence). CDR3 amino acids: CASSPRRGHEKLFF. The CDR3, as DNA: TGTGCCAGTAGTCCCCGGAGGGGGCATGAAAAACTGTTTTTT. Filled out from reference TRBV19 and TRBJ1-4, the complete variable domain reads DGGITQSPKYLFRKEGQNVTLSCEQNLNHDAMYWYRQDPGQGLRLIYYSQIVNDFQKGDIAEGYSVSREKKESFPLTVTSAQKNPTAFYLCASSPRRGHEKLFFGSGTQLSVL.

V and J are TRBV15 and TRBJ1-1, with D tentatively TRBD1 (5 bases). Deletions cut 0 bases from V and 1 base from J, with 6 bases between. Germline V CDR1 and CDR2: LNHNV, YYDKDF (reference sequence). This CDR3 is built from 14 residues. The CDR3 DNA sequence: TGTGCCACCAGCAGAGATAGGGGGAACACTGAAGCTTTCTTT. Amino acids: CATSRDRGNTEAFF.

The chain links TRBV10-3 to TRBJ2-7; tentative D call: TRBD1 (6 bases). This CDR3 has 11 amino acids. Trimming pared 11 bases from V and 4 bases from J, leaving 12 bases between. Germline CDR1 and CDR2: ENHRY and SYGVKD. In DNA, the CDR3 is TGTGCCGGAAAGACAGGATACGAGCAGTACTTC. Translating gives CAGKTGYEQYF.

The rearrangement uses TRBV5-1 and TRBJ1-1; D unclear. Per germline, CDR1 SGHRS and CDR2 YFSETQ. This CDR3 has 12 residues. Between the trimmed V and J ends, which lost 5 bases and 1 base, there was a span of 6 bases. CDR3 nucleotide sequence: TGCGCCAGCAGTCGGGGGAACACTGAAGCTTTCTTT. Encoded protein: CASSRGNTEAFF.

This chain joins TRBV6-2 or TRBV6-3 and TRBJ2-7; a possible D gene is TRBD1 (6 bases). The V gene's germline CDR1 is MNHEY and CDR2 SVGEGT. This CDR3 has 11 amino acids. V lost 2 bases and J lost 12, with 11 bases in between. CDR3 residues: CASSYLGRGYF. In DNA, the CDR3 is TGTGCCAGCAGTTACCTCGGCAGGGGGTACTTC.

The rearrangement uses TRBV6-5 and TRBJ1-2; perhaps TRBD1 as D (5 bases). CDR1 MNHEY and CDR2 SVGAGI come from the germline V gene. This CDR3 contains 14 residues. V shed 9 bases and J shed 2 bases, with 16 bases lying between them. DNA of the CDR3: TGTGCCAGTAGCCCGGGGGTAGGGAACTATGGCTACACCTTC. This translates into CASSPGVGNYGYTF.

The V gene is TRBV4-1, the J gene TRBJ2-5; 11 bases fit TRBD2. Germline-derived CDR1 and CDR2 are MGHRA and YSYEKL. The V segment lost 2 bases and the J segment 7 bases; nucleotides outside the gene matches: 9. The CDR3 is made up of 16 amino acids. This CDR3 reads CASSQTGLAGRVTQYF. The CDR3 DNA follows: TGCGCCAGCAGCCAAACCGGACTAGCGGGCCGGGTGACCCAGTACTTC.

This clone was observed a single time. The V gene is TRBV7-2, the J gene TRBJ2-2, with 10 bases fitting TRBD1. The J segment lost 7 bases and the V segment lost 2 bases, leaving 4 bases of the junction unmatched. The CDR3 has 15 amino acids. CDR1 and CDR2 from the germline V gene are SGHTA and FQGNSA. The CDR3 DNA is TGTGCCAGCAGCTTATCGACAGGGGGCGGCGGGGAGCTGTTTTTT. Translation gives CASSLSTGGGGELFF.

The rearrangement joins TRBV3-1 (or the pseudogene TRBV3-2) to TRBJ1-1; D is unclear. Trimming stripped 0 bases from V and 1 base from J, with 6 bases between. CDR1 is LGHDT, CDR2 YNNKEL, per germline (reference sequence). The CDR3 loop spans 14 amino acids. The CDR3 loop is CASSQDAGNTEAFF. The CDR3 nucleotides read TGTGCCAGCAGCCAAGATGCAGGGAACACTGAAGCTTTCTTT.

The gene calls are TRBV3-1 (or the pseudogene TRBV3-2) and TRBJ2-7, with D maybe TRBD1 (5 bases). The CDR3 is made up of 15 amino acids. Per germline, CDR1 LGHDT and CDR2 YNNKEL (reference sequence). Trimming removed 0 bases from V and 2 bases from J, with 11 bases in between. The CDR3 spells CASSQDSRVPYEQYF. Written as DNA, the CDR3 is TGTGCCAGCAGCCAAGATTCCAGGGTCCCCTACGAGCAGTACTTC.

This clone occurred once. The CDR3 DNA follows: TGTGCCAGCAGCTTAGTTGGACAGGGGATAGGTTCACCCCTCCACTTT. Its translation: CASSLVGQGIGSPLHF. V gene TRBV7-9 combines with J gene TRBJ1-6; TRBD1 matches at 9 bases. This CDR3 has 16 residues. Germline CDR1 SEHNR, CDR2 FQNEAQ (reference sequence). After removal of 1 base from V and 9 bases from J, the junction contained 7 bases not matched to a gene.

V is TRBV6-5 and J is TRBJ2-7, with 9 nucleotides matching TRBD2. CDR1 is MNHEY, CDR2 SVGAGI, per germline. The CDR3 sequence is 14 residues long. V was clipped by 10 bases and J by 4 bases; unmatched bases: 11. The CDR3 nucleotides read TGTGCCACTGAAGCTAGCGGGACCTTTTACGAGCAGTACTTC. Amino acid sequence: CATEASGTFYEQYF.